This TCR beta chain was recovered during a study of blood T cell repertoires in COVID-19. Study-level information: Acute-phase and convalescent COVID-19 samples originated in the United States, Italy and Spain. Nucleic acid was either cDNA or gDNA, and it came from T cells, B-cell-depleted T cells, or PBMCs.

Seattle participants joined during active infection and were tracked over time. V lost 3 bases and J lost 12, with 12 bases in between. This CDR3 region has 12 residues. The V gene's germline CDR1 is SEHNR and CDR2 FQNEAQ (reference sequence). In the authors' methods: Nucleated cell counts were estimated from reference gene primer amplification. Sequencing was performed with immunoSEQ multiplex PCR; in TCRdb, only in-frame clones are kept and a portion is missing. V and J calls and clone size are given by that table; D and trimming were obtained from the DNA. The sample lists around 180,000 clones, more than 75% occurring once.

The specimen sequenced was peripheral blood. This TCR came from an older person with COVID-19, enrolled during active disease. This chain links TRBV7-9 with TRBJ1-3; D remains ambiguous. CDR3 loop: CASSFSTELIYF. In nucleotides, the CDR3 is TGTGCCAGCAGCTTTTCAACAGAGCTCATATATTTT.